These 8 T cell receptor beta chains were all obtained from the same sample, sequenced in a study of response to subunit inactivated influenza vaccine. MiXCR, applied by TCRdb to the RT-PCR reads, yields one record per CDR3 protein. The sample holds about 540,000 distinct CDR3 sequences, 14% seen once. The sample in question was PBMCs from blood, obtained 11 to 12 days after vaccination. The receptors were gathered from a man aged 50-60 years who received an inactivated influenza vaccine.

Only a few counts were recorded for this clonotype. The J gene is TRBJ1-6, the V gene TRBV20-1; the match to TRBD1 covers 7 bases. CDR1 is DFQATT and CDR2 is SNEGSKA in the germline V gene (reference sequence). This CDR3 has 18 amino acids. J gave up 0 bases and V 0 bases, and 8 bases lay outside the gene matches. CDR3 loop: CSARDRATGSSYNSPLHF. The CDR3 nucleotides read TGCAGTGCTAGAGATAGGGCGACAGGGAGCTCCTATAATTCACCCCTCCACTTT.

V gene TRBV10-3 combines with J gene TRBJ1-6; a weak D match, TRBD1 (5 bases). The CDR3 runs 13 residues. V lost 6 bases and J 9 bases, leaving 12 bases between the germline ends. CDR1 and CDR2 (germline): ENHRY, SYGVKD. The chain's CDR3 is CAISREMGSPLHF. The CDR3 coding sequence is TGTGCCATCAGCAGGGAAATGGGTTCACCCCTCCACTTT.

The gene calls are TRBV12-3 or TRBV12-4 and TRBJ2-1; the match to TRBD2 covers 7 bases. With 3 bases clipped from V and 13 bases from J, the junction kept 6 bases outside the gene matches. The CDR3 length is 12 residues. DNA of the CDR3: TGTGCCAGCAGTTTTGGGGGGGAGACCCAGTTCTTC. Amino acids: CASSFGGETQFF.

The chain links TRBV20-1 to TRBJ2-7, with TRBD2 matching 7 bases. The CDR3 has 16 amino acids. Unmatched junction bases numbered 12, after V lost 0 bases and J lost 4 bases. Germline lookup yields CDR1 DFQATT and CDR2 SNEGSKA (reference sequence). The DNA for the CDR3 is TGCAGTGCTAGAGACGCCTCTGCGGGAGTAGTATACGAGCAGTACTTC. It is translated as CSARDASAGVVYEQYF.

The chain is built from TRBV3-1 and TRBJ2-7, with unresolved D. This CDR3 contains 14 residues. V lost 1 base and J 3 bases, leaving 10 bases between the germline ends. The germline V gene encodes CDR1 LGHDT and CDR2 YNNKEL (reference sequence). The CDR3 loop is CASSQGPQSYEQYF. In DNA, the CDR3 is TGTGCCAGCAGCCAAGGCCCACAGAGCTACGAGCAGTACTTC.

In this sample, this clonotype turned up a few times. J is TRBJ2-4 and V is TRBV12-3 or TRBV12-4; 8 bases map to TRBD1. The V and J ends lost 4 bases and 0 bases, in that order; junction bases with no gene match: 5. The CDR3 has 16 amino acids. CDR3 bases: TGTGCCAGCAGTTCCCCGGGACAGGAAGCCAAAAACATTCAGTACTTC. Translation gives CASSSPGQEAKNIQYF.

This clonotype was counted at least ten times. The chain couples TRBV4-2 to TRBJ2-3, with 11 positions matching TRBD2. J lost 4 bases, V lost 0 bases, and 3 bases had no gene match. The CDR3 consists of 16 residues. In germline, CDR1 is LGHNA, CDR2 YNFKEQ. CDR3 residues: CASSQDGTSGADTQYF. Written as DNA, the CDR3 is TGTGCCAGCAGCCAAGATGGGACTAGCGGAGCAGATACGCAGTATTTT.

This clonotype is a singleton in its sample. This rearrangement joins TRBV5-5 to TRBJ2-1; a weak D match, TRBD1 (6 bases). Germline lookup yields CDR1 SGHKS and CDR2 YYEKEE (reference sequence). The CDR3 spans 15 residues. V lost 1 base to trimming and J lost 7 bases, with 15 bases between them. In nucleotides, the CDR3 is TGTGCCAGCAGCTTGCGAACAGGGATGGTGAATGAGCAGTTCTTC. This sequence encodes CASSLRTGMVNEQFF.